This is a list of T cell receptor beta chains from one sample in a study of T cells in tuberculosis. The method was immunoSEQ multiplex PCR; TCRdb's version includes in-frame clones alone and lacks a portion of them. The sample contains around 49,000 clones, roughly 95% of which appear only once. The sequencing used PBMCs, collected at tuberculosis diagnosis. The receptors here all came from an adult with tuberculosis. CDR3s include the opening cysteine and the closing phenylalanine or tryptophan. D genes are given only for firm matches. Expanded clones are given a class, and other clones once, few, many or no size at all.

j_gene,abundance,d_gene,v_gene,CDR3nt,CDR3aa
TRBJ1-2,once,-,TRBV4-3,TGCGCCAGCAGCCAAGAAGGACTCCGGGGCTACACCTTC,CASSQEGLRGYTF
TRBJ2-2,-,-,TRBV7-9,TGTGCCAGCAGCCGAAGGGAACAGGCCCCCGGGGAGCTGTTTTTT,CASSRREQAPGELFF
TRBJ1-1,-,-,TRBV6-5,TGTGCCAGCAGCCGGGGGGAGAGAGCCTCGGCTGAAGCTTTCTTT,CASSRGERASAEAFF
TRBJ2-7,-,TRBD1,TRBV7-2,TGTGCCAGCAGCCCCCAGACAGGGTCCGTCGAGCAGTACTTC,CASSPQTGSVEQYF
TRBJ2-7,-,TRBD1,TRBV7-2,TGTGCCAGCAGCTTAACGGGACAGGGCTACGAGCAGTACTTC,CASSLTGQGYEQYF
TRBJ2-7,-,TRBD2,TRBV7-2,TGTGCCAGCAGCTTAGCGGGAGGGCCTAAGGGCGAGCAGTACTTC,CASSLAGGPKGEQYF
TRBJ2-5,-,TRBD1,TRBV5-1,TGCGCCAGCAGCCCGACCGACAGGGGTGACGAGACCCAGTACTTC,CASSPTDRGDETQYF
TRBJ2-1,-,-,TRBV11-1,TGTGCCAGCAGCTTTCAGCGATCCGGAGTGAATGAGCAGTTCTTC,CASSFQRSGVNEQFF
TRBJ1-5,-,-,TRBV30,TGTGCCTGGAGTAACAGGGGCAATCAGCCCCAGCATTTT,CAWSNRGNQPQHF
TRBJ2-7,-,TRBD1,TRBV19,TGTGCCAGTAGTTTGAAAGGACAGGGATACTCCTACGAGCAGTACTTC,CASSLKGQGYSYEQYF
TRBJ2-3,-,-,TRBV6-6,TGTGCCAGCAGTTTTTCCGGGACTTCTAGGACAGATACGCAGTATTTT,CASSFSGTSRTDTQYF
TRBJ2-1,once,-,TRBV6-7,TGTGCCAGCAGTTATTCCCCAGGGGATAGTTGTTACAATGAGCAGTTCTTC,CASSYSPGDSCYNEQFF
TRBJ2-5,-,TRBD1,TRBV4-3,TGCGCCAGCAGCCAAGATCGTGACAGGGGGCGAGAGACCCAGTACTTC,CASSQDRDRGRETQYF
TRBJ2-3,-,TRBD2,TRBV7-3,TGTGCCAGCAGCTCGTTAGCGGGAGACACAGATACGCAGTATTTT,CASSSLAGDTDTQYF
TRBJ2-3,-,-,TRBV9,TGTGCCAGCAGCGTAGGCCCCCTCGGTATGACAGATACGCAGTATTTT,CASSVGPLGMTDTQYF
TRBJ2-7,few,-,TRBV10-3,TGTGCCATCAGTGAGTCAACAGTCTACGAGCAGTACTTC,CAISESTVYEQYF
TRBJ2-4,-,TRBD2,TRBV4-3,TGCGCCAGCAGCCAAGACTTAGCGGGATTCCATCTAGCCAAAAACATTCAGTACTTC,CASSQDLAGFHLAKNIQYF
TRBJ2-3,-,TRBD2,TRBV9,TGTGCCAGCAGCCCCCGGGATAGCGGGACCAGCGCAGATACGCAGTATTTT,CASSPRDSGTSADTQYF
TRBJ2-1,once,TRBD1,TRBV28,TGTGCCAGCAGTTCCCGCCTTGACAGGGGGAGGAGGTCCTACAATGAGCAGTTCTTC,CASSSRLDRGRRSYNEQFF
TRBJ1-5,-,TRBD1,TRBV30,TGTGCCTGGAGTGGGGACAGGGGGTATGAGGCCCAGCATTTT,CAWSGDRGYEAQHF
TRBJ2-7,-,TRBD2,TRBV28,TGTGCCAGCAGTCGCCCAAGGACTAGCGGGAGTTACGAGCAGTACTTC,CASSRPRTSGSYEQYF
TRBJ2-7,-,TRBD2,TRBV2,TGTGCCAGCAGTGAGCGGGAGGGATTCTACGAGCAGTACTTC,CASSEREGFYEQYF
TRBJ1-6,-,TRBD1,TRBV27,TGTGCCAGCAGTTTCGACAGGGGAAATTCACCCCTCCACTTT,CASSFDRGNSPLHF
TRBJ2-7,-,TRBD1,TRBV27,TGTGCCAGCAGTCTTGGGACAGCCGGCTACGAGCAGTACTTC,CASSLGTAGYEQYF
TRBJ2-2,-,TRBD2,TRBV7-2,TGTGCCAGCAGCTTCAGTAAGGGGACTAGCCGGGAGCTGTTTTTT,CASSFSKGTSRELFF
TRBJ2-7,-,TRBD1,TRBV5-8,TGTGCCAGCAGCGTGGTCGGGGACAGGGCATACGAGCAGTACTTC,CASSVVGDRAYEQYF
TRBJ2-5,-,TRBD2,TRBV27,TGTGCCAGCAGTCCTTACCTCGGACTAGCGGGAGGGCCTAGGGAGACCCAGTACTTC,CASSPYLGLAGGPRETQYF
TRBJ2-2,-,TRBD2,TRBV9,TGTGCCAGCAGCCTGGGACTAGCGGGAGGGTTAGCCGGGGAGCTGTTTTTT,CASSLGLAGGLAGELFF
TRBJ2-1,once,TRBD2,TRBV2,TGTGCCAGCAGTCCATGGGCCGGACTAGCACAGTTCTTC,CASSPWAGLAQFF
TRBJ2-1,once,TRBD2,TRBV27,TGTGCCAGCAGACCCCCGGGACTAGCGGGAGGGTACAATGAGCAGTTCTTC,CASRPPGLAGGYNEQFF
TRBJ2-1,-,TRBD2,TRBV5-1,TGCGCCAGCAACCTAGCGGGAGGGCCCAATGAGCAGTTCTTC,CASNLAGGPNEQFF
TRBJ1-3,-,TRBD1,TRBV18,TGTGCCAGCTCACCAAAGGGACAGGGGGTATCTGGAAACACCATATATTTT,CASSPKGQGVSGNTIYF
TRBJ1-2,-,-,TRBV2,TGTGCCAGCAGCGTAGACAGAAACTATGGCTACACCTTC,CASSVDRNYGYTF
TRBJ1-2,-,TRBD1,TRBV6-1,TGTGCCAGCAGTGACTATGGGACAGAAGTTAACTATGGCTACACCTTC,CASSDYGTEVNYGYTF
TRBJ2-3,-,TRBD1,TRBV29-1,TGCAGCGTTGGCCTCGGGACAGGGGCAGATACGCAGTATTTT,CSVGLGTGADTQYF
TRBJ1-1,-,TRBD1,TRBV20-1,TGCAGTGCTGCCGACAGGGGAACTTTCTTT,CSAADRGTFF
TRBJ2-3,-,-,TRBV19,TGTGCCAGTAGTATAGGAGGCGTCACGGGAGTACAAGATACGCAGTATTTT,CASSIGGVTGVQDTQYF
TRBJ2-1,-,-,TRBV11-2,TGTGCCAGCAGCTTACCCTACAGGGATTTGGTGAATGAGCAGTTCTTC,CASSLPYRDLVNEQFF
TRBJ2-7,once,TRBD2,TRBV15,TGTGCCACCAGCGGAGCGGGAGGAGGGGGGTACGAGCAGTACTTC,CATSGAGGGGYEQYF
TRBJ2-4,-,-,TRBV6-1,TGTGCCAGCAGCGAACTGGACAGCGGCAAAAACATTCAGTACTTC,CASSELDSGKNIQYF
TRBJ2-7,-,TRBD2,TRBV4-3,TGCGCCAGCAGCCAACGACTAGCGAGCTCCTACGAGCAGTACTTC,CASSQRLASSYEQYF
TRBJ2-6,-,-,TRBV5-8,TGTGCCAGCAGCTTGGGAGTCCGGGTTGGGGCCAACGTCCTGACTTTC,CASSLGVRVGANVLTF
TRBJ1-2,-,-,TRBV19,TGTGCCAGTAGTATCGACACCGATGGGGGCTACACCTTC,CASSIDTDGGYTF
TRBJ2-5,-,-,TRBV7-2,TGTGCCAGCAGCCCAGAGCCGGGGAGCCAAGAGACCCAGTACTTC,CASSPEPGSQETQYF
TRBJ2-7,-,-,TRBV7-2,TGTGCCAGCAGCTTAGACCTACTGCCGGGGGGCCTCTACGAGCAGTACTTC,CASSLDLLPGGLYEQYF
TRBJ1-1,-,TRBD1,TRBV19,TGTGCCAGTAGTCCGGACAGGCTAATGAACACTGAAGCTTTCTTT,CASSPDRLMNTEAFF
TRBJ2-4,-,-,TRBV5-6,TGTGCCAGCAGCCTACCCCCGGGGGACATTCAGTACTTC,CASSLPPGDIQYF
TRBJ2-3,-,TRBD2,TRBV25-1,TGTGCCAGCAGTGAATTGCTTGCGGGAGGTACCACAGATACGCAGTATTTT,CASSELLAGGTTDTQYF
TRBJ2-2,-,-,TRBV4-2,TGTGCCAGCAGAAAGGACAGCGCGAACACCGGGGAGCTGTTTTTT,CASRKDSANTGELFF
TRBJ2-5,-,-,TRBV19,TGTGCCAGTAGTATCGGGAGTCAAGAGACCCAGTACTTC,CASSIGSQETQYF
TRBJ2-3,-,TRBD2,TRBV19,TGTGCCAGTAGCTTTCGACTAGCGGGAGGATTCACAGATACGCAGTATTTT,CASSFRLAGGFTDTQYF
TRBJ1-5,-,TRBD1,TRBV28,TGTGCCAGCAGTTTGACAACAGGGGGACTTCAGCCCCAGCATTTT,CASSLTTGGLQPQHF
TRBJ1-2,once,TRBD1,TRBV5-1,TGCGCCAGCAGCTTCTGGACAGGGAAACAAAGGGTAGCAGGAGACTATGGCTACACCTTC,CASSFWTGKQRVAGDYGYTF
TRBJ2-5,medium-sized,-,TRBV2,TGTGCCAGCAGTGAATACAAAGAGACCCAGTACTTC,CASSEYKETQYF
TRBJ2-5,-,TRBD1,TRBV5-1,TGCGCCAGCAGCTTGGCCGGGACAGGGTACGAAGAGACCCAGTACTTC,CASSLAGTGYEETQYF
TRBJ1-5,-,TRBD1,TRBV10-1,TGCGCCAGCAGTGAGAGGAGGGGGCAGGGTGGGCGTCAGCCCCAGCATTTT,CASSERRGQGGRQPQHF
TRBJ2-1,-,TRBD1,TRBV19,TGTGCCAGTAGGAGGACAGGGGGCACCGCTCTAGGGAACAATGAGCAGTTCTTC,CASRRTGGTALGNNEQFF
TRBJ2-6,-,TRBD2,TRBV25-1,TGTGCCAGCAGTGAATATGCGGGAGGGACCTCTGGGGCCAACGTCCTGACTTTC,CASSEYAGGTSGANVLTF
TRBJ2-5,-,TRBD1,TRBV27,TGTGCCAGCAGTTTGAGGACAGGGGTCGAGACCCAGTACTTC,CASSLRTGVETQYF